This T cell receptor (beta chain) came from a study of T cells in Graves' hyperthyroidism and ophthalmopathy. In the study overall: Staff took peripheral blood when the initial diagnosis was made, before any treatment began.

Diagnosis rested on symptoms, serum thyroxine and TRAb, thyroid ultrasound, and orbital computed tomography. Amplification targeted TCR beta CDR3 regions from RNA transcripts. First-round RT-PCR of the TCR CDR3 relied on the HTBI primer set. TCRdb reprocessed the multiplex PCR reads via MiXCR and lists one record per CDR3 protein. The repertoire holds 250,000 to 350,000 distinct CDR3 sequences, with approximately 16% as singletons. Germline V CDR1 and CDR2: MNHEY, SMNVEV (reference sequence). This CDR3 is 12 amino acids long. Germline trimming cut 3 bases from V and 10 bases from J; bases unmatched to any gene: 3.

V usage is TRBV27 and J usage is TRBJ1-2; 9 positions agree with TRBD1. Input material: blood. This TCR came from a man aged 25-45 years with Graves' hyperthyroidism. The CDR3 sequence: CASSFGTGPYTF. DNA for the CDR3: TGTGCCAGCAGTTTCGGGACAGGGCCCTACACCTTC.